A selection of T cell receptor beta chains follows, all from one sample in a study of OX40 agonist ivuxolimab in advanced cancers. Here immunoSEQ multiplex PCR was the method, and the copy in TCRdb shows in-frame clones only, minus some. Of some 100,000 clones listed, 90% are singletons. The sample in question was CD4+ or CD8+ T cells sorted from blood, obtained in a trial of the OX40 agonist ivuxolimab. The receptors here all came from an adult with an advanced solid tumor such as melanoma, head and neck, liver or kidney cancer. CDR3s include the opening cysteine and the closing phenylalanine or tryptophan. D genes are given only for firm matches. Clone sizes are given selectively: once, few, many, or a class where the clone is expanded.

d_gene	abundance	v_gene	j_gene	CDR3aa	CDR3nt
.	.	TRBV29-1	TRBJ2-2	CSARRGGLTGELFF	TGCAGCGCCCGAAGGGGGGGCCTTACCGGGGAGCTGTTTTTT
TRBD2	.	TRBV7-2	TRBJ2-3	CASSLSAGGTDTQYF	TGTGCCAGCAGCTTATCAGCGGGGGGCACAGATACGCAGTATTTT
TRBD1	.	TRBV28	TRBJ2-7	CASSTGTGNYEQYF	TGTGCCAGCAGTACAGGGACAGGGAACTACGAGCAGTACTTC
.	.	TRBV5-4	TRBJ2-1	CASSWAVPTNEQFF	TGTGCCAGCAGCTGGGCCGTGCCAACCAATGAGCAGTTCTTC
.	.	TRBV5-1	TRBJ1-3	CASSVSTVPGNTIYF	TGCGCCAGCAGCGTTTCGACCGTTCCTGGAAACACCATATATTTT
.	.	TRBV28	TRBJ2-3	CASSLARDTQYF	TGTGCCAGCAGTTTGGCGCGAGATACGCAGTATTTT
.	.	TRBV14	TRBJ2-5	CASSYDPLETQYF	TGTGCCAGCAGCTATGACCCCCTGGAGACCCAGTACTTC
TRBD2	.	TRBV5-1	TRBJ2-3	CASSYPGLAGGLRSTDTQYF	TGCGCCAGCAGCTATCCGGGACTAGCGGGGGGCCTTAGGAGCACAGATACGCAGTATTTT
TRBD1	.	TRBV7-8	TRBJ1-1	CASSRGLNTEAFF	TGTGCCAGCAGTAGGGGGCTGAACACTGAAGCTTTCTTT
TRBD1	.	TRBV7-8	TRBJ2-2	CASSLGGQGNTGELFF	TGTGCCAGCAGCTTAGGGGGACAGGGGAACACCGGGGAGCTGTTTTTT
.	.	TRBV4-1	TRBJ2-1	CASSQVLSSYNEQFF	TGCGCCAGCAGCCAAGTGTTAAGCTCCTACAATGAGCAGTTCTTC
.	.	TRBV21-1	TRBJ2-4	CASPKASRAKNIQYF	TGTGCCAGCCCCAAGGCTAGTCGTGCCAAAAACATTCAGTACTTC
.	.	TRBV13	TRBJ1-1	CASTRTDAEAFF	TGTGCCAGCACCAGGACAGACGCTGAAGCTTTCTTT
TRBD1	.	TRBV5-4	TRBJ1-1	CASSGQTGTNTEAFF	TGTGCCAGCAGTGGCCAGACAGGGACGAACACTGAAGCTTTCTTT
.	.	TRBV30	TRBJ1-2	CAWSRAGGYTF	TGTGCCTGGAGTAGAGCGGGCGGCTACACCTTC
.	.	TRBV6-5	TRBJ1-1	CASSYGTQNTEAFF	TGTGCCAGCAGTTACGGGACCCAGAACACTGAAGCTTTCTTT
.	once	TRBV9	TRBJ1-2	CASSVDPGWAYGYTF	TGTGCCAGCAGCGTAGATCCAGGGTGGGCCTATGGCTACACCTTC
.	.	TRBV19	TRBJ2-7	CASSINRLVAEQYF	TGTGCCAGTAGTATAAACCGGCTAGTCGCGGAGCAGTACTTC
.	.	TRBV10-2	TRBJ1-4	CASSESAVRNEKLFF	TGCGCCAGCAGTGAGTCGGCAGTGAGGAATGAAAAACTGTTTTTT
TRBD1	.	TRBV9	TRBJ2-7	CASSVDGTAYEQYF	TGTGCCAGCAGCGTAGACGGGACAGCCTACGAGCAGTACTTC
.	few	TRBV2	TRBJ1-6	CASSEGPRGSPLHF	TGTGCCAGCAGTGAAGGGCCTCGGGGTTCACCCCTCCACTTT
.	.	TRBV5-4	TRBJ2-7	CASRGPFSYEQYF	TGTGCCAGCAGGGGGCCTTTCTCCTACGAGCAGTACTTC
.	.	TRBV28	TRBJ2-3	CASSSPRGVGTDTQYF	TGTGCCAGCAGTTCTCCGAGGGGAGTGGGCACAGATACGCAGTATTTT